A selection of T cell receptor beta chains follows, all from one sample in a study of blood T cell repertoires in COVID-19. Profiling relied on immunoSEQ multiplex PCR, and the TCRdb table lists in-frame clones only, not all of them. The sample consists of 150,000 to 200,000 clones, more than 85% of them appearing once. The sequencing sample was made of peripheral blood. These receptors were obtained from a man aged 18 to 29 with acute or convalescent COVID-19. The CDR3 runs from the conserved cysteine through the conserved F or W. D genes are given only for firm matches. Not all rows give a size; the values are once, few, many and, for expanded clones, a class.

cdr3_aa	cdr3_nt	clone_size	d_call	j_call	v_call
CASSQSVAGGPVTGELFF	TGCGCCAGCAGTCAATCGGTCGCGGGGGGGCCAGTCACCGGGGAGCTGTTTTTT	NA	TRBD2	TRBJ2-2	TRBV23-1
CASSLSNSGPGQPQHF	TGTGCCAGCAGCTTGTCTAACTCTGGGCCGGGGCAGCCCCAGCATTTT	NA	NA	TRBJ1-5	TRBV11-2
CAWSGVRSNTEAFF	TGTGCCTGGAGTGGGGTCAGGTCGAACACTGAAGCTTTCTTT	NA	NA	TRBJ1-1	TRBV30
CASRPSTGMNTEAFF	TGTGCCAGCAGACCCTCGACAGGGATGAACACTGAAGCTTTCTTT	NA	TRBD1	TRBJ1-1	TRBV6-6
CASSLEGTDTQYF	TGTGCCAGCAGTTTAGAGGGTACAGATACGCAGTATTTT	NA	NA	TRBJ2-3	TRBV27
CASSLLRASNSPLHF	TGTGCCAGCAGCTTGCTCAGGGCCAGCAATTCACCCCTCCACTTT	NA	NA	TRBJ1-6	TRBV7-2
CASGVGQRADTQYF	TGTGCCAGCGGGGTGGGACAGCGGGCAGATACGCAGTATTTT	once	NA	TRBJ2-3	TRBV6-5
CASSPGAGAQPQHF	TGTGCCAGCTCACCCGGGGCAGGGGCACAGCCCCAGCATTTT	once	NA	TRBJ1-5	TRBV18
CASSQTGTDYF	TGTGCCAGCAGTCAAACCGGGACAGATTATTTT	NA	TRBD1	TRBJ2-3	TRBV6-5
CASSILAGGTDTQYF	TGTGCCAGTAGTATTCTTGCAGGGGGTACAGATACGCAGTATTTT	NA	TRBD1	TRBJ2-3	TRBV19
CASTVTVAKNIQYF	TGTGCCAGCACCGTGACAGTAGCCAAAAACATTCAGTACTTC	NA	NA	TRBJ2-4	TRBV6-5
CASSPPRDTITGELFF	TGTGCCAGCAGCCCACCCCGGGACACCATCACCGGGGAGCTGTTTTTT	NA	NA	TRBJ2-2	TRBV7-9
CASSYFASRGGGEQFF	TGTGCCAGCAGTTATTTCGCCAGCCGGGGTGGTGGTGAGCAGTTCTTC	few	NA	TRBJ2-1	TRBV6-6
CASEELLNTEAFF	TGTGCCAGCGAGGAACTGCTAAACACTGAAGCTTTCTTT	NA	NA	TRBJ1-1	TRBV6-5
CASSVGQGEPQHF	TGTGCCAGCAGCGTTGGACAGGGAGAGCCCCAGCATTTT	once	TRBD1	TRBJ1-5	TRBV9
CASSSRVDSRVDYGYTF	TGTGCCAGCAGCTCTAGAGTCGACTCCCGGGTGGACTATGGCTACACCTTC	NA	NA	TRBJ1-2	TRBV11-2
CASSPGTGNYGYTF	TGTGCCAGCAGTCCCGGGACAGGGAACTATGGCTACACCTTC	NA	TRBD1	TRBJ1-2	TRBV6-4
CASSVSGGLNTGELFF	TGTGCCAGCAGCGTCTCAGGGGGCCTGAACACCGGGGAGCTGTTTTTT	NA	TRBD1	TRBJ2-2	TRBV9
CATSDLQGVQAFF	TGTGCCACCAGTGATCTACAGGGGGTACAAGCTTTCTTT	NA	TRBD1	TRBJ1-1	TRBV24-1
CASSPGTGINNYGYTF	TGCGCCAGCAGCCCAGGGACAGGGATAAATAACTATGGCTACACCTTC	NA	TRBD1	TRBJ1-2	TRBV5-1
CASSPFLKAEPQHF	TGCGCCAGCAGCCCTTTCCTAAAAGCCGAGCCCCAGCATTTT	few	NA	TRBJ1-5	TRBV4-1
CASSDPRQPQHF	TGTGCCAGCAGTGACCCCCGGCAGCCCCAGCATTTT	NA	NA	TRBJ1-5	TRBV2